This section outlines one T cell receptor beta chain sequence together with its context. This clonotype was counted a few times. The clone's antigen remains unknown. Within one base of it there is no much larger clone, and no base qualities were kept. The CDR3 starts with the cysteine, ends with the phenylalanine, and has 11 residues. The read is trimmed to its CDR3 DNA, 33 bases read in frame from base 1. At the junction V is shortened by 6 bases and J by 3 bases, with 9 bases in between. CDR1 and CDR2 are drawn from the germline V gene (reference sequence): DFQATT, SNEGSKA. The data belong to a study of molecular identifiers for immune sequencing clone quantification (dated by TCRdb to the late 2010s). As for the study more broadly: In a replicate experiment, RNA from around 20,000 or 100,000 naive CD8 T cells was split into five aliquots, four of which were sequenced. CD8 T cells were used in a methods study to benchmark molecular-identifier clustering-based TCR repertoire sequencing (MIDCIRS) and TCR RNA copy counting. Overall results and qualifications from the work: Spiked-in Jurkat TCR RNA equal to a single cell's worth was reported to be detectable even within one million naive CD8 T cells. Modeling indicated about 3 TCR RNA copies recovered per cell, compared with about ten by digital PCR, which implies a capture efficiency of approximately 30%. Identical TCR molecules sharing a barcode could cause highly expanded clone sizes to be underestimated. Spiked-in Jurkat TCR RNA (10 copies' worth), which is not part of the donor repertoire, was contained in the naive libraries. When barcode sub-clustering was not used, chimeric consensus sequences inflated TCR diversity, with chimeras reaching as high as 47%. In CMV-specific effector cells, over 97% of molecules were held by clones above 20 RNA copies, whereas under 1% of molecules were held by such clones in naive cells.

Libraries of naive CD8 T cells were built from approximately 20,000 to 1,000,000 sorted cells, with 10%, 30% or 50% of the purified RNA used. On a BD FACSAria II, naive CD8 T cells were FACS-sorted as CD8+CD4-CCR7+CD45RA+ and collected into RLT Plus buffer. To test detection sensitivity, Jurkat RNA equal to over nine TCR copies was added to samples of roughly 18,000-1,100,000 naive CD8 T cells. Enrichment of CD8 T cells was done with RosetteSep CD8+ T Cell Enrichment Cocktail plus Ficoll-Paque, and ACK red cell lysis came afterward. Library preparation used PCR. TCRdb names NextSeq 500 as the instrument used. Bulk TCR libraries were made following a previously described method, with the TCR primers given in Table S5. Total RNA was purified with the Qiagen AllPrep DNA/RNA kit. Before analysis, reads from multiple sequencing runs of one library were combined. As for the original processing: Only reads with exact TCR constant sequence were kept, trimmed to 150 nt, and grouped by their 12-nt molecular barcodes. Within each barcode group, reads were sub-clustered at a 15% Levenshtein threshold, and quality-weighted consensus sequences were built per RNA molecule. Non-functional sequences were excluded, and lower-count sequences lying one edit away from another sequence were also excluded. On the basis of fitting two negative binomial distributions, barcode sub-clusters with fewer than 20% of the maximum read count were discarded. TCRdb reprocessed the public reads (quality trimming at Q25 with fastp, clone calling with MiXCR) and kept in-frame beta chains. Rows are unified per CDR3 protein, each entry keeping the most common DNA and genes. The V and J calls follow TCRdb's processing rather than the paper's. The sample profile shows roughly 320,000 distinct CDR3 sequences; 24% of them were found once. The ten largest clones add up to 0.65% to 0.75% of the sample.

The source material was naive CD8+ T cells from blood, with Jurkat cell RNA spiked in. Read against the paper, the sample's cell subset or site label means: FACS-sorted CD8+CD4-CCR7+CD45RA+ naive T cells. The rearranged segments are TRBV20-1 and TRBJ2-7, with no confidently assigned D gene. The receptor was isolated from a human donor in good health. Some libraries in this study had Jurkat cell RNA spiked in. The CDR3 protein: CSARVVYEQYF. The sequenced DNA is TGCAGTGCCCGGGTTGTCTACGAGCAGTACTTC.